These T cell receptor beta chains were read from a single sample in a study of blood T cell repertoires in COVID-19. The data were produced by immunoSEQ multiplex PCR, yet TCRdb's version contains in-frame clones alone and is incomplete. Altogether 170,000 or so clones are present, 70% to 90% being singletons, with the ten largest covering about 9.7%. The sample comprised peripheral blood. These receptors were taken from a man in his forties or fifties with active or convalescent COVID-19. Each CDR3 is given with its conserved first and last residue. D genes are given only for firm matches.

V gene: TRBV30; D gene: NA; CDR3 protein: CAWSPMAAGTEAFF
V gene: TRBV30; D gene: NA; CDR3 protein: CAWSPRWPPLHF
V gene: TRBV7-9; D gene: NA; CDR3 protein: CASSSTYEQYF
V gene: TRBV7-6; D gene: NA; CDR3 protein: CASSLVQGETQYF
V gene: TRBV6-5; D gene: TRBD1; CDR3 protein: CASRSSGGTNEKLFF
V gene: TRBV19; D gene: NA; CDR3 protein: CASSPRDISYEQYF
V gene: TRBV11-2; D gene: TRBD2; CDR3 protein: CASSPLGGLANIYEQYF
V gene: TRBV15; D gene: TRBD1; CDR3 protein: CATYSGGGRDNEKLFF
V gene: TRBV30; D gene: TRBD1; CDR3 protein: CAWRRQGAAEQFF
V gene: TRBV15; D gene: NA; CDR3 protein: CATSRDIGSQETQYF
V gene: TRBV6-4; D gene: TRBD2; CDR3 protein: CASALLGRASTDTQYF
V gene: TRBV7-9; D gene: TRBD1; CDR3 protein: CASRRQGPAGYGYTF
V gene: TRBV30; D gene: TRBD1; CDR3 protein: CAWSRGTGVLGNQPQHF
V gene: TRBV6-5; D gene: NA; CDR3 protein: CASSQSPGTGNTIYF
V gene: TRBV10-3; D gene: TRBD1; CDR3 protein: CAISGDREDREKLFF
V gene: TRBV28; D gene: NA; CDR3 protein: CASRSGQNTQYF
V gene: TRBV5-1; D gene: NA; CDR3 protein: CASSLAGNQPQHF
V gene: TRBV24-1; D gene: TRBD1; CDR3 protein: CATSDSGTEVGYTF
V gene: TRBV2; D gene: TRBD2; CDR3 protein: CASSLAGGPETQYF
V gene: TRBV6-5; D gene: NA; CDR3 protein: CASRQPTNTEAFF
V gene: TRBV7-9; D gene: TRBD1; CDR3 protein: CASSSGGTGGNGYTF
V gene: TRBV11-3; D gene: TRBD1; CDR3 protein: CASSLDQTGVGNQPQHF
V gene: TRBV9; D gene: NA; CDR3 protein: CASSVGARGNYGYTF
V gene: TRBV5-6; D gene: NA; CDR3 protein: CASSFTGVTNTGELFF
V gene: TRBV7-7; D gene: TRBD1; CDR3 protein: CASSLRQGDRSGELFF
V gene: TRBV5-1; D gene: TRBD1; CDR3 protein: CASSVGQAGNTEAFF
V gene: TRBV6-1; D gene: TRBD2; CDR3 protein: CASSLTSGGEQFF
V gene: TRBV18; D gene: TRBD1; CDR3 protein: CASSLFSGQGMNTEAFF
V gene: TRBV19; D gene: TRBD2; CDR3 protein: CASRSFSGSQETQYF
V gene: TRBV7-9; D gene: NA; CDR3 protein: CASSLFGGAGELFF
V gene: TRBV19; D gene: NA; CDR3 protein: CASNPLQANTEAFF
V gene: TRBV12-5; D gene: TRBD1; CDR3 protein: CASGLPGGAGNTEAFF
V gene: TRBV2; D gene: TRBD2; CDR3 protein: CASSWGLAGGPVGGELFF
V gene: TRBV4-1; D gene: TRBD2; CDR3 protein: CASSQDPAGTYGQYF
V gene: TRBV3-1/TRBV3-2; D gene: NA; CDR3 protein: CASSQFFGGKLNTEAFF
V gene: TRBV11-3; D gene: TRBD2; CDR3 protein: CASSPDSGSGTDTQYF
V gene: TRBV19; D gene: NA; CDR3 protein: CASSLLRQETQYF
V gene: TRBV4-1; D gene: NA; CDR3 protein: CASSRDITNYGYTF
V gene: TRBV3-1/TRBV3-2; D gene: NA; CDR3 protein: CASSQGTVAGELFF
V gene: TRBV7-3; D gene: NA; CDR3 protein: CASSLSQGGGYTF
V gene: TRBV19; D gene: NA; CDR3 protein: CASSYSIKANYGYTF
V gene: TRBV20-1; D gene: TRBD2; CDR3 protein: CSASPRLAGEIKYEQYF
V gene: TRBV25-1; D gene: TRBD1; CDR3 protein: CASSGGQGLDEKLFF
V gene: TRBV6-4; D gene: TRBD2; CDR3 protein: CASRPGVAGGPKFF
V gene: TRBV30; D gene: NA; CDR3 protein: CAWGPGDNEQFF
V gene: TRBV5-1; D gene: NA; CDR3 protein: CASSYAAGETQYF
V gene: TRBV5-4; D gene: NA; CDR3 protein: CASSLGGGTEAFF
V gene: TRBV3-1/TRBV3-2; D gene: NA; CDR3 protein: CASSPETSIYEQYF
V gene: TRBV19; D gene: TRBD2; CDR3 protein: CASSMREAINEQFF
V gene: TRBV19; D gene: TRBD2; CDR3 protein: CASTSSTSGRLEQYF
V gene: TRBV15; D gene: NA; CDR3 protein: CATSRDLGGHNEQFF
V gene: TRBV15; D gene: NA; CDR3 protein: CATSSQPLATNEKLFF
V gene: TRBV11-2; D gene: TRBD1; CDR3 protein: CASSLPRTGNEQFF
V gene: TRBV7-3; D gene: TRBD2; CDR3 protein: CASSLGLAYNEQFF